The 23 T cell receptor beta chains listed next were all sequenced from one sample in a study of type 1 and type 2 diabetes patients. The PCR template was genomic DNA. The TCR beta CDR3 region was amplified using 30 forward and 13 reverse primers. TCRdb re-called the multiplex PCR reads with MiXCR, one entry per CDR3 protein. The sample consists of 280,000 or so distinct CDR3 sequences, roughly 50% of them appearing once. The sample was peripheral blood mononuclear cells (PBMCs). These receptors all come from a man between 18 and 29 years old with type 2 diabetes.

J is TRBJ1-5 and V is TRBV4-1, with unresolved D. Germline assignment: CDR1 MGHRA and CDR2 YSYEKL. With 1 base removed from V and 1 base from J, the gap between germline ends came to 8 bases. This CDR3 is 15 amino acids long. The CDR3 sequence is CASSQVWQSNQPQHF. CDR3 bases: TGCGCCAGCAGCCAAGTGTGGCAGAGCAATCAGCCCCAGCATTTT.

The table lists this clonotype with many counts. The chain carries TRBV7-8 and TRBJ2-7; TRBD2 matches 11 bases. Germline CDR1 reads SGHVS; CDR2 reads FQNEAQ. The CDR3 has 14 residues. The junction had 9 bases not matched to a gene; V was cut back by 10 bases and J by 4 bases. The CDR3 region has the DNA TGTGCCACACAGACCCTAGCGGGGGGATACGAGCAGTACTTC. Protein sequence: CATQTLAGGYEQYF.

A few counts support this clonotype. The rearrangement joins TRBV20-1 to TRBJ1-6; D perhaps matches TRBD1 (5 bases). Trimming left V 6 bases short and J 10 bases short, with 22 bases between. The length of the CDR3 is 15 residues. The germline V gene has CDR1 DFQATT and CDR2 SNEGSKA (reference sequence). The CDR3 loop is CSAKNSGQGKSPLHF. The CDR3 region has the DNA TGCAGTGCAAAAAACTCCGGGCAGGGTAAATCACCCCTCCACTTT.

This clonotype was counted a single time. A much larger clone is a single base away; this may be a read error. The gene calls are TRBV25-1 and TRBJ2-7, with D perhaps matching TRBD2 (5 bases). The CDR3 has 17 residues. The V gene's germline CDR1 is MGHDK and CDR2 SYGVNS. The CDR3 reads CASRSLGRAVSSYEQCF. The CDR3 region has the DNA TGTGCCAGTCGGTCACTCGGGCGGGCAGTGAGCTCCTACGAGCAGTGCTTC.

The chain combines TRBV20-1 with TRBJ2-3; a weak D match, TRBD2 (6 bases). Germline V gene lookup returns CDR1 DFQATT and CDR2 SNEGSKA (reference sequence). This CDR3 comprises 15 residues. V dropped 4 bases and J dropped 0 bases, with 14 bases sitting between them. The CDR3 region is CSAINGRLSTDTQYF. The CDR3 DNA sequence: TGCAGTGCTATCAACGGGAGATTAAGCACAGATACGCAGTATTTT.

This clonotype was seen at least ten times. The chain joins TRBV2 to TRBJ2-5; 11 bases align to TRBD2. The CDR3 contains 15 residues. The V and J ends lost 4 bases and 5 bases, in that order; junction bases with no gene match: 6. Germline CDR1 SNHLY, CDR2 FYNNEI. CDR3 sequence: CASSVAGGPIETQYF. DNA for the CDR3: TGTGCCAGCAGTGTAGCGGGAGGGCCAATCGAGACCCAGTACTTC.

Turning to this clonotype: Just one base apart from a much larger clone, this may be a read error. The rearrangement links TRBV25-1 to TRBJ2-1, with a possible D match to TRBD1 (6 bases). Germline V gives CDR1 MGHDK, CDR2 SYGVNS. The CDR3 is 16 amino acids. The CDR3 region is CASSGLGARTYNVQFF. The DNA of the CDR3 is TGTGCCAGCAGTGGACTGGGGGCGAGGACTTACAATGTGCAGTTCTTC.

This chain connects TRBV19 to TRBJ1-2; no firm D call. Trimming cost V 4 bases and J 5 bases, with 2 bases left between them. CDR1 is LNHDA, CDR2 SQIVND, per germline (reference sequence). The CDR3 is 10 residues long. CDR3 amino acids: CASSRYGYTF. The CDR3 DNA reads TGTGCCAGTAGTAGGTATGGCTACACCTTC.

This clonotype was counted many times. CDR3 sequence reads: CSVVGSGGELFF. The CDR3 DNA sequence: TGCAGCGTTGTAGGGTCCGGCGGGGAGCTGTTTTTT. The gene calls are TRBV29-1 and TRBJ2-2, with no clear D. The germline V and J ends were trimmed by 4 bases and 7 bases, with 10 bases remaining between them. The V gene's germline CDR1 is SQVTM and CDR2 ANQGSEA. The CDR3 runs 12 residues.

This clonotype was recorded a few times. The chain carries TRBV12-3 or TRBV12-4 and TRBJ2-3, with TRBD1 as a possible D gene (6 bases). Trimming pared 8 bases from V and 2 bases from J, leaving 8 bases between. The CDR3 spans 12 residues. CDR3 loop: CASQGFTDTQYF. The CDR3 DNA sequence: TGTGCCAGCCAGGGGTTCACAGATACGCAGTATTTT.

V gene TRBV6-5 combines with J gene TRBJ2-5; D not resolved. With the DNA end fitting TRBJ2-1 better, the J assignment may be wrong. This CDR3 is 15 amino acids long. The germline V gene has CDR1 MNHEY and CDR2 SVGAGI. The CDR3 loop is CASSYSRHSGNEQFF. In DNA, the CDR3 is TGTGCCAGCAGTTATTCTAGGCACTCCGGGAATGAGCAGTTCTTC.

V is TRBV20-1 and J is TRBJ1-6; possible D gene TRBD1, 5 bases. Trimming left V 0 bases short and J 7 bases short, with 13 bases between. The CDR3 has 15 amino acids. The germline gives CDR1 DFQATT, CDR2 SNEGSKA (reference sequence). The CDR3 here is CSAREAGLGNSPLHF. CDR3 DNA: TGCAGTGCTAGAGAGGCAGGGTTGGGGAATTCACCCCTCCACTTT.

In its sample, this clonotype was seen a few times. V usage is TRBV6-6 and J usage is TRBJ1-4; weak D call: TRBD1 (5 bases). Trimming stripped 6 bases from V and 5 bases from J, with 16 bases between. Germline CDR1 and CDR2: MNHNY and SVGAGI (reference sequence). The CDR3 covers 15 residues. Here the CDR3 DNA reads TGTGCCAGCAGGGAGCCGGGACGGCGAAATGAAAAACTGTTTTTT. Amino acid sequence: CASREPGRRNEKLFF.

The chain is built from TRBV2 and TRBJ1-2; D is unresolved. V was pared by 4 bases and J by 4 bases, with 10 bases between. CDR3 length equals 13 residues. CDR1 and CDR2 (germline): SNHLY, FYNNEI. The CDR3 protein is CASSGEARYGYTF. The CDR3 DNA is TGTGCCAGCAGTGGCGAGGCGCGCTATGGCTACACCTTC.

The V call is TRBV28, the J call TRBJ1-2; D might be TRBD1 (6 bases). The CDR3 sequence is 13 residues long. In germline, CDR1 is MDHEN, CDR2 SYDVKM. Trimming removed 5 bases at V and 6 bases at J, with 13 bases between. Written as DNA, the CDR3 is TGTGCCAGCAGTGGGGGGCGCGACAATGGCTACACCTTC. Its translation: CASSGGRDNGYTF.

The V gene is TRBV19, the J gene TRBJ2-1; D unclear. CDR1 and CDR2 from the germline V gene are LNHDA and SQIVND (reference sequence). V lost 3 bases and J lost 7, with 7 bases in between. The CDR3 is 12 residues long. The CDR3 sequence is CASSIIGNEQFF. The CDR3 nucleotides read TGTGCCAGTAGTATTATCGGAAATGAGCAGTTCTTC.

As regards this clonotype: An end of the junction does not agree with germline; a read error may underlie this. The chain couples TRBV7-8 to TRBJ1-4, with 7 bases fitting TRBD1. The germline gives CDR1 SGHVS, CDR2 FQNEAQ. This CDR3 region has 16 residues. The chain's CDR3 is CASSLAGGGAGDYRIF. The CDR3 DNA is TGTGCCAGCAGCTTAGCGGGAGGGGGCGCGGGGGATTACCGTATTTTT.

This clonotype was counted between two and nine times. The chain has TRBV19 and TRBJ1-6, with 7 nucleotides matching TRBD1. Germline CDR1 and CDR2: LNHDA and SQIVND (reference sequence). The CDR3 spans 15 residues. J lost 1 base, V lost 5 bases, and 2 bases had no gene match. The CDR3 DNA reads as TGTGCCAGTAGTCCGGACAGGTCCTATAATTCACCCCTCCACTTT. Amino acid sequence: CASSPDRSYNSPLHF.

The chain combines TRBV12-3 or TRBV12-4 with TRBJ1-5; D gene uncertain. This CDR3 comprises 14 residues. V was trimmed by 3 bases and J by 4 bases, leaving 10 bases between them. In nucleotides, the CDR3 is TGTGCCAGCAGTTTTGTAGGGTTTAATCAGCCCCAGCATTTT. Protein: CASSFVGFNQPQHF.

The CDR3 DNA follows: TGTGCCAGCAGCTCAACCTGGTACTTC. This codes for CASSSTWYF. The V call is TRBV6-5, the J call TRBJ2-7; no firm D call. Germline V gene data show CDR1 as MNHEY and CDR2 as SVGAGI. CDR3 size: 9 residues. V lost 6 bases to trimming and J lost 12 bases, with 9 bases between them.

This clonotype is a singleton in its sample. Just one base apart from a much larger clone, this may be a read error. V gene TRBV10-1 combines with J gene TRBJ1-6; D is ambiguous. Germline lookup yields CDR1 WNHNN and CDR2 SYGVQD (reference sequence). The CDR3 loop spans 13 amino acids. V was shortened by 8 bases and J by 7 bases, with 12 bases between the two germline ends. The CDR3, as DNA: TGCGCCAGCGGTGGCCAGAGAAATTCACCCCTCCACTTT. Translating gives CASGGQRNSPLHF.

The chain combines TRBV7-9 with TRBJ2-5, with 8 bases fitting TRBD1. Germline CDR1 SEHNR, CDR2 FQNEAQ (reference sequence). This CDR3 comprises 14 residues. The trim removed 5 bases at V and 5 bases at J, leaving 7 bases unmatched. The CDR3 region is CASSHRTGRETQYF. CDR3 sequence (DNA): TGTGCCAGCAGCCACCGGACAGGGAGGGAGACCCAGTACTTC.

The CDR3 reads CASSTYRGATGGETQYF. The DNA for the CDR3 is TGTGCCAGCAGCACGTACCGGGGGGCCACCGGAGGCGAGACCCAGTACTTC. This chain connects TRBV13 to TRBJ2-5; weak D call: TRBD2 (7 bases). Trimming pared 5 bases from V and 5 bases from J, leaving 24 bases between. Germline V gives CDR1 PRHDT, CDR2 FYEKMQ (reference sequence). This CDR3 comprises 17 residues.